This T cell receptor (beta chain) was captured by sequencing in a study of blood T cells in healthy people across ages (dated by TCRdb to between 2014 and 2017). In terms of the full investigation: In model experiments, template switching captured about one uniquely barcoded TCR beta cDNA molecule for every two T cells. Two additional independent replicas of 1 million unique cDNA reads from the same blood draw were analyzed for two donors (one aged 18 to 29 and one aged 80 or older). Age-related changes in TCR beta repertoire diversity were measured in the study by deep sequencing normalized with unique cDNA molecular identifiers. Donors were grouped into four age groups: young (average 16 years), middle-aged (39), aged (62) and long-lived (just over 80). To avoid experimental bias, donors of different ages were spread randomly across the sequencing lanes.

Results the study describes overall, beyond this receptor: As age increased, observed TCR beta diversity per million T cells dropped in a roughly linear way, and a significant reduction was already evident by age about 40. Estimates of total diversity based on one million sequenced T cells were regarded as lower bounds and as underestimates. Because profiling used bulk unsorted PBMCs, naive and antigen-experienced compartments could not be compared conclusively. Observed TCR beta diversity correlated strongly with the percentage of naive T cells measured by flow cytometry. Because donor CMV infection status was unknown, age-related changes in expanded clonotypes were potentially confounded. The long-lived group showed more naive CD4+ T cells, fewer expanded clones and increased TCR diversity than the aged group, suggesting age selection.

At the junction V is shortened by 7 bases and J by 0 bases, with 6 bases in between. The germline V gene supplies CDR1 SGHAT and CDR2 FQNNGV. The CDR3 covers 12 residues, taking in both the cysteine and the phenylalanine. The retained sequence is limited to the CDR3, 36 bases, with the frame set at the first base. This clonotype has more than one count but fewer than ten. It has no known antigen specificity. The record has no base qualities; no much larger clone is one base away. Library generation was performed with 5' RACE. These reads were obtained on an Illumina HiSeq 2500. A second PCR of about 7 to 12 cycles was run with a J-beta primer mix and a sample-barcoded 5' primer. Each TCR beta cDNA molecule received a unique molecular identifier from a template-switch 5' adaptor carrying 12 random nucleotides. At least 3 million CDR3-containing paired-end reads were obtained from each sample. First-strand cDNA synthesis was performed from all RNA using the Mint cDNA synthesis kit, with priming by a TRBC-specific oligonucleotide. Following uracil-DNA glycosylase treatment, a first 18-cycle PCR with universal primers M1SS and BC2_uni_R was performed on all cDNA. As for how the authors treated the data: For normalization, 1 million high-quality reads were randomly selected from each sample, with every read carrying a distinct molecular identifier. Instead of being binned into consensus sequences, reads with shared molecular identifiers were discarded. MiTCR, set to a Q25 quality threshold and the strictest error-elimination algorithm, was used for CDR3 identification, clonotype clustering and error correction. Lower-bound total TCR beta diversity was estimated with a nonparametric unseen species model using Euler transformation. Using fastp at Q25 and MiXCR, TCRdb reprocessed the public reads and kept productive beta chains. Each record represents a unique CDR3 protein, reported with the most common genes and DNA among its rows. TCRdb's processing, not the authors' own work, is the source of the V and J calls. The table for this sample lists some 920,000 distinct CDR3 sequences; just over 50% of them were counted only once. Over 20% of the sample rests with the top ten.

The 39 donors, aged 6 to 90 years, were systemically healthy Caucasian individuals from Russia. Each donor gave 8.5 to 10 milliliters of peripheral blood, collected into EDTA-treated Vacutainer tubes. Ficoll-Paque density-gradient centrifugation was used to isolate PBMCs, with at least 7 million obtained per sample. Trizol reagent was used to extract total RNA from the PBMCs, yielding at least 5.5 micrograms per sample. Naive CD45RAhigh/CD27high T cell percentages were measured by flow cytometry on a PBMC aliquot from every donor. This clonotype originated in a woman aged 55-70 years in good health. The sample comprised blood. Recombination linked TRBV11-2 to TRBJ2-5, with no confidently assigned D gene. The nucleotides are TGTGCCAGCACCCCTTACCAAGAGACCCAGTACTTC. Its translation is CASTPYQETQYF.